These 13 T cell receptor beta chains came from one sample sequenced in a study of blood T cells in healthy people across ages. Primers used in a second PCR of about 7 to 12 cycles were a sample-barcoded 5' primer and a J-beta primer mix. Each CDR3 protein is one row after TCRdb ran MiXCR on the 5' RACE reads. Among over 600,000 distinct CDR3 sequences listed, 45% to 70% were seen once. The sequencing input was blood. These receptor sequences come from a man aged 40-55 years in good health.

This clonotype is a singleton in its sample. The V and J genes are TRBV6-5 and TRBJ1-6; D is perhaps TRBD1 (5 bases). Between the trimmed V and J ends, which lost 6 bases and 10 bases, there was a span of 16 bases. CDR3 length: 14 residues. Germline CDR1 reads MNHEY; CDR2 reads SVGAGI. In DNA form, the CDR3 reads TGTGCCAGCAGCAGTGGACTCGAGGGGTCACCCCTCCACTTT. Its protein product is CASSSGLEGSPLHF.

This clonotype showed up just a few times. Possible read error: a much larger clone is one base away. The chain is built from TRBV5-1 and TRBJ2-5; tentatively, D is TRBD1 (6 bases). V was pared by 4 bases and J by 2 bases, with 12 bases between. Germline V lookup: CDR1 SGHRS, CDR2 YFSETQ. CDR3 length: 14 residues. The CDR3 spells CASSVGTQQETQYF. As DNA, the CDR3 is TGCGCCAGCAGCGTGGGGACACAGCAAGAGACCCAGTACTTC.

This clonotype appeared a few times. V is TRBV9 and J is TRBJ2-1; 10 bases align to TRBD1. The trim removed 3 bases at V and 6 bases at J, leaving 6 bases unmatched. Germline V gene lookup returns CDR1 SGDLS and CDR2 YYNGEE. The CDR3 spans 15 residues. DNA of the CDR3: TGTGCCAGCAGCGCTCGGGACAGGGGACGCAATGAGCAGTTCTTC. It encodes CASSARDRGRNEQFF. Full variable domain (outside the CDR3, taken from reference TRBV9 and TRBJ2-1): DSGVTQTPKHLITATGQRVTLRCSPRSGDLSVYWYQQSLDQGLQFLIQYYNGEERAKGNILERFSAQQFPDLHSELNLSSLELGDSALYFCASSARDRGRNEQFFGPGTRLTVL.

A single count supports this clonotype. This chain uses TRBV6-1 with TRBJ2-1; 12 nucleotides match TRBD2. V lost 6 bases, J lost 6 bases, and 12 bases stayed unmatched. CDR3 length: 17 amino acids. CDR1 and CDR2 from the germline V gene are MNHNS and SASEGT. The CDR3 DNA is TGTGCCAGCAGCCAAACTAGCGGGGGGCCATTGGGCAATGAGCAGTTCTTC. Translated: CASSQTSGGPLGNEQFF.

This clonotype has just a few counts. The V gene is TRBV9, the J gene TRBJ2-3, with TRBD1 identical over 9 bases. V lost 1 base to trimming and J lost 1 base; unmatched junction nucleotides: 4. The CDR3 is 16 amino acids. Germline V gene lookup returns CDR1 SGDLS and CDR2 YYNGEE. The CDR3: CASSVSGDRGTDTQYF. CDR3 bases: TGTGCCAGCAGCGTAAGTGGGGACAGGGGCACAGATACGCAGTATTTT. Complete variable domain (other parts from reference TRBV9 and TRBJ2-3): DSGVTQTPKHLITATGQRVTLRCSPRSGDLSVYWYQQSLDQGLQFLIQYYNGEERAKGNILERFSAQQFPDLHSELNLSSLELGDSALYFCASSVSGDRGTDTQYFGPGTRLTVL.

The rearrangement joins TRBV29-1 to TRBJ2-1, with 12 bases that match TRBD2. The CDR3 has 14 residues. CDR1 and CDR2 (germline): SQVTM, ANQGSEA. Trimming removed 4 bases from V and 9 bases from J; junction bases left unmatched: 7. CDR3 loop: CSVATSGSLGEQFF. DNA for the CDR3: TGCAGCGTTGCGACTAGCGGGAGTCTCGGTGAGCAGTTCTTC.

About this clonotype itself: Given the absence of the conserved phenylalanine or tryptophan at the CDR3 end, a read error is likely. V and J are TRBV5-1 and TRBJ2-5; TRBD1 matches at 11 bases. This CDR3 is built from 15 residues. Germline CDR1 SGHRS, CDR2 YFSETQ. V was clipped by 4 bases and J by 4 bases; unmatched bases: 6. CDR3 residues: CASSLDRGLGETQYI. CDR3 coding DNA: TGCGCCAGCAGCCTGGACAGGGGGCTTGGAGAGACCCAGTACATC.

The chain uses TRBV3-1 and TRBJ2-4; the D gene is possibly TRBD2 (6 bases). V dropped 4 bases and J dropped 7 bases, with 11 bases sitting between them. CDR1 and CDR2 from the germline V gene are LGHDT and YNNKEL (reference sequence). The CDR3 loop spans 13 amino acids. CDR3 loop: CASSRAEGNIQYF. CDR3 in DNA: TGTGCCAGCAGCCGCGCGGAGGGCAACATTCAGTACTTC.

The chain links TRBV6-5 to TRBJ2-1, with TRBD2 matching 10 bases. TRBJ2-7 explains the end of the DNA better; the J call may be wrong. The germline gives CDR1 MNHEY, CDR2 SVGAGI. The CDR3 spans 15 residues. This CDR3 is CASSDTSGTYNEQYF. CDR3 in DNA: TGTGCCAGCAGTGATACTAGCGGGACCTACAATGAGCAGTACTTC.

This clonotype was seen only a few times. The CDR3 sequence: CSVGGWVRDEQFF. CDR3 sequence (DNA): TGCAGCGTTGGAGGCTGGGTGAGGGATGAGCAGTTCTTC. The chain combines TRBV29-1 with TRBJ2-1, with D possibly TRBD2 on 5 matching bases. Germline lookup yields CDR1 SQVTM and CDR2 ANQGSEA. The ends were cut back, 4 bases at V and 8 bases at J, with 15 bases in the middle. The CDR3 sequence is 13 residues long.

There are a few counts of this clonotype. This chain connects TRBV28 to TRBJ1-1, with D maybe TRBD1 (5 bases). In germline, CDR1 is MDHEN, CDR2 SYDVKM. Trimming removed 5 bases from V and 4 bases from J, with 14 bases in between. There are 14 residues in the CDR3. The CDR3 DNA reads TGTGCCAGCAGTACTCCCGGGGCAGCCACTGAAGCTTTCTTT. Residues: CASSTPGAATEAFF.

The J gene is TRBJ1-1, the V gene TRBV20-1; TRBD1 agrees at 7 bases. Trimming at V came to 5 bases and at J to 4 bases, leaving 10 bases not matched to a gene. The CDR3 runs 14 residues. Per germline, CDR1 DFQATT and CDR2 SNEGSKA (reference sequence). CDR3 sequence reads: CSARAMTGLTEAFF. In DNA, the CDR3 is TGCAGTGCTCGAGCTATGACAGGGCTCACTGAAGCTTTCTTT.

The chain has TRBV10-3 and TRBJ2-1; the D gene could be TRBD1 or TRBD2 (5 bases each). Looked up from germline, CDR1 is ENHRY and CDR2 is SYGVKD. The CDR3 extends over 15 amino acids. V gave up 7 bases and J gave up 5 bases, with 18 bases separating them. This chain's CDR3 is CAINQRGSLNNEQFF. For the CDR3, the DNA is TGTGCCATCAATCAACGGGGCAGCCTAAACAATGAGCAGTTCTTC.